The rows below give T cell receptor beta chains drawn from one sample of a study of blood T cell repertoires in COVID-19. Data came from immunoSEQ multiplex PCR; TCRdb stores just in-frame clones and leaves some out. The table includes approximately 240,000 clones, around 86% detected once. Specimen: peripheral blood. Receptors originate from a young woman who had recovered from COVID-19. Both conserved end residues are part of each CDR3. Each record gives: J gene, V gene, CDR3 protein.

>TRBJ2-1|TRBV11-2
CASSQNTYGTGGFNEQFF
>TRBJ2-3|TRBV7-9
CASSERLYDTQYF
>TRBJ1-6|TRBV7-9
CASSLDGTANSPLHF
>TRBJ2-5|TRBV9
CASSPGSEETQYF
>TRBJ2-3|TRBV6-4
CASSSGGATDTQYF
>TRBJ2-2|TRBV4-2
CASSESKRELFF
>TRBJ2-7|TRBV5-5
CASSFGTGPYEQYF
>TRBJ2-2|TRBV11-1
CASNRGATGELFF
>TRBJ1-3|TRBV3-1/TRBV3-2
CASRNTGSGNTIYF
>TRBJ2-3|TRBV4-2
CASSQVNGLAGILGTDTQYF
>TRBJ2-3|TRBV7-2
CASSPRTSGGAGSPQYF
>TRBJ2-7|TRBV7-9
CASSLVVADEQYF
>TRBJ2-3|TRBV10-2
CASSVDTGAGGPPYTDTQYF
>TRBJ2-7|TRBV6-2/TRBV6-3
CASSYYPAGGPREQYF
>TRBJ2-3|TRBV5-1
CASSIGQGPDTQYF
>TRBJ2-7|TRBV5-6
CASSPTGLLAGGVGYEQYF
>TRBJ2-1|TRBV13
CASSLEGLAGYNEQFF
>TRBJ1-2|TRBV7-2
CASSLVGGNYGYTF
>TRBJ2-7|TRBV5-1
CASSSEGTSRDEQYF
>TRBJ2-1|TRBV30
CAWSVALLAGGRSNEQFF
>TRBJ1-6|TRBV4-1
CASSQASSYNSPLHF
>TRBJ2-2|TRBV19
CASSDTPTGELFF
>TRBJ2-2|TRBV5-1
CASSVTGTGQNTGELFF
>TRBJ1-6|TRBV2
CASSDTNSPLHF
>TRBJ2-2|TRBV18
CASSYGHITGELFF
>TRBJ2-3|TRBV14
CASSQSFSRGITDTQYF
>TRBJ2-2|TRBV9
CASSPTGAGGRIGTGELFF
>TRBJ1-4|TRBV6-1
CASSDWTGPGLEKKLFF
>TRBJ2-4|TRBV18
CASSRDRGTDIQYF
>TRBJ2-5|TRBV9
CASSVGRGGRETQYF
>TRBJ1-1|TRBV19
CASTPEGAMNTEAFF
>TRBJ1-1|TRBV18
CASSPATGGNTEAFF
>TRBJ2-5|TRBV5-4
CASSRPERGGQETQYF
>TRBJ2-5|TRBV29-1
CSVEDRRSALQTQYF